These T cell receptor beta chains were read from a single sample in a study of blood T cell repertoires in COVID-19. This table comes from immunoSEQ multiplex PCR, and its TCRdb copy is limited to in-frame clones, with some not included. The data show under 250,000 clones, 70% to 90% seen once. The sequencing input was peripheral blood. Receptors were obtained from a man aged 60 to 69 with acute or convalescent COVID-19. Both conserved end residues are part of each CDR3. The order of the fields is V gene, D gene, clone size, J gene, CDR3 DNA, CDR3 protein. A D gene is named only where the DNA matches it firmly. Clone size is stated in some rows and not others, as once, few, many or a class when expanded.

>TRBV7-2|TRBD1|NA|TRBJ1-1
TGTGCCAGCAGCGCTGAGGGACAGCCCACAGCCCGGGGAGCTTTCTTT
CASSAEGQPTARGAFF
>TRBV30|NA|NA|TRBJ1-2
TGTGCCTGGATCGGCGGGAACTATGGCTACACCTTC
CAWIGGNYGYTF
>TRBV9|NA|NA|TRBJ2-7
TGTGCCAGCAGCGTCGCTGCGGGATTGTACGAGCAGTACTTC
CASSVAAGLYEQYF
>TRBV28|TRBD1|NA|TRBJ2-3
TGTGCCAGCAGACGGGGGGGACAGGGGACAGATACGCAGTATTTT
CASRRGGQGTDTQYF
>TRBV20-1|NA|few|TRBJ2-1
TGCAGTGCTAGTTTCTCGGAGGACGGCGAGAGGGAGCAGTTCTTC
CSASFSEDGEREQFF
>TRBV7-3|TRBD2|NA|TRBJ2-1
TGTGCCAGCAGCCCTAGCGGTGGTGGCGGCAGCTCCTACAATGAGCAGTTCTTC
CASSPSGGGGSSYNEQFF
>TRBV28|NA|NA|TRBJ2-2
TGTGCCAGCTCTAGGGGGACCGGGGAGCTGTTTTTT
CASSRGTGELFF
>TRBV27|TRBD1|few|TRBJ1-6
TGTGCCAGCAGTTCGCCTCCAGGGGGGAGGTCACCCCTCCACTTT
CASSSPPGGRSPLHF
>TRBV18|TRBD1|once|TRBJ2-3
TGTGCCAGCTCCCGGGACAGGGGCTCGGAAGATACGCAGTATTTT
CASSRDRGSEDTQYF
>TRBV9|TRBD2|NA|TRBJ2-5
TGTGCCAGCAGCCTCGGGGGGACCCCCCAAGAGACCCAGTACTTC
CASSLGGTPQETQYF
>TRBV12-3/TRBV12-4|NA|NA|TRBJ1-1
TGTGCCAGCAGTTTCGGGGGGCGGGCTTTCTTT
CASSFGGRAFF
>TRBV12-2|NA|NA|TRBJ2-2
TGTGCAAGTCGCCACCCCCCTATCACCGGGGAGCTGTTTTTT
CASRHPPITGELFF
>TRBV27|NA|NA|TRBJ2-3
TGTGCCAGCAGACCTAGCTCTCTCACAGATACGCAGTATTTT
CASRPSSLTDTQYF
>TRBV29-1|TRBD1|NA|TRBJ2-2
TGCAGCGTTCTAGACAGGGATCCTACCGGGGAGCTGTTTTTT
CSVLDRDPTGELFF
>TRBV4-1|NA|NA|TRBJ1-5
TGCGCCAGCAGCCAAGATCGGGGGGGTCAGCCCCAGCATTTT
CASSQDRGGQPQHF
>TRBV28|NA|NA|TRBJ1-5
TGTGCCAGCAGCCCGGGGGGGGACCGATATAGCAATCAGCCCCAGCATTTT
CASSPGGDRYSNQPQHF
>TRBV28|NA|few|TRBJ1-5
TGTGCCAGCAGGACTCCGGGCCGGGACAATCAGCCCCAGCATTTT
CASRTPGRDNQPQHF
>TRBV5-1|NA|NA|TRBJ1-2
TGCGCCAGCAGCCTAGTCGGGTCTCGGGAGGATGGCTACACCTTC
CASSLVGSREDGYTF
>TRBV4-1|TRBD1|NA|TRBJ1-2
TGCGCCAGCAGCCGGACAGGAATTTATGGCTACACCTTC
CASSRTGIYGYTF
>TRBV19|NA|NA|TRBJ1-2
TGTGCCAGTAGCGGACAGCCGCCCTATGGCTACACCTTC
CASSGQPPYGYTF
>TRBV7-9|TRBD1|NA|TRBJ2-7
TGTGCCAGCAGCTTTACCGCAGGGGGCGCCGAGCAGTACTTC
CASSFTAGGAEQYF
>TRBV27|TRBD1|NA|TRBJ1-3
TGTGCCAGCACCATCAAGGACAGGGCCTACGGAAACACCATATATTTT
CASTIKDRAYGNTIYF
>TRBV10-1|NA|NA|TRBJ2-2
TGCGCCAGGGGCGTCCGGGAGCTGTTTTTT
CARGVRELFF
>TRBV9|TRBD1|NA|TRBJ2-7
TGTGCCAGCAGCACCTGGACAGGGGGCGAGCAGTACTTC
CASSTWTGGEQYF
>TRBV7-2|TRBD1|NA|TRBJ2-7
TGTGCCAGCAGCCCTAAGACAGGGGTGGGATACGAGCAGTACTTC
CASSPKTGVGYEQYF
>TRBV7-3|NA|NA|TRBJ1-1
TGTGCCAGCAGCCCCGAGGGAGGTGGTGCTGAAGCTTTCTTT
CASSPEGGGAEAFF
>TRBV4-3|NA|NA|TRBJ2-6
TGCGCCAGCAGCCAAGGTAACTCTGGGGCCAACGTCCTGACTTTC
CASSQGNSGANVLTF
>TRBV6-1|TRBD1|NA|TRBJ1-1
TGTGCCAGCAGTGACCGTGGACAGGGGAGCACTGAAGCTTTCTTT
CASSDRGQGSTEAFF
>TRBV11-3|NA|once|TRBJ2-1
TGTGCCAGCAGCTCCTACCAGACAGGAGCCAATGAGCAGTTCTTC
CASSSYQTGANEQFF
>TRBV28|NA|once|TRBJ2-1
TGTGCCAGCAGGAGAAATGAGCAGTTCTTC
CASRRNEQFF
>TRBV3-1/TRBV3-2|NA|NA|TRBJ1-5
TGTGCCAGCAGCAGAGGTGCCAATCAGCCCCAGCATTTT
CASSRGANQPQHF
>TRBV6-6|TRBD2|NA|TRBJ2-1
TGTGCCAGCAGTCCCCTCCTGACTAGCGGGTCAAACAATGAGCAGTTCTTC
CASSPLLTSGSNNEQFF
>TRBV9|NA|NA|TRBJ2-5
TGTGCCAGCAGCGTAGATGCTAGCGAGACGGAGACCCAGTACTTC
CASSVDASETETQYF
>TRBV7-3|TRBD1|NA|TRBJ1-1
TGTGCCAGCAGTCTTCACAGGGGTGGTTACACTGAAGCTTTCTTT
CASSLHRGGYTEAFF
>TRBV27|NA|NA|TRBJ1-1
TGTGCCAGCGGTGACAGGTACGGATCTATGGGACCTATGAACACTGAAGCTTTCTTT
CASGDRYGSMGPMNTEAFF
>TRBV7-9|TRBD2|NA|TRBJ2-1
TGTGCCAGCAGCCCGACTAGCGGGTCCTACAATGAGCAGTTCTTC
CASSPTSGSYNEQFF
>TRBV5-8|TRBD2|NA|TRBJ2-3
TGTGCCAGCAGCCGCCTAGCGGGGGACACAGATACGCAGTATTTT
CASSRLAGDTDTQYF
>TRBV11-3|TRBD2|NA|TRBJ2-7
TGTGCCAGCAGCACTCGAGTAGCGGGAAGCTCCTACGAGCAGTACTTC
CASSTRVAGSSYEQYF
>TRBV4-3|NA|NA|TRBJ2-3
TGCGCCAGCAGCCAAGGGGGCGCGTTAACTAGCACAGATACGCAGTATTTT
CASSQGGALTSTDTQYF
>TRBV27|TRBD1|NA|TRBJ1-2
TGTGCCAGCAGTTTCACGACAGGGCGGGACTATGGCTACACCTTC
CASSFTTGRDYGYTF
>TRBV28|TRBD1|once|TRBJ1-1
TGTGCCAGCACCCCGATAAGTAGGGGGCGGGACACTGAAGCTTTCTTT
CASTPISRGRDTEAFF
>TRBV18|TRBD1|NA|TRBJ1-3
TGTGCCAGCTCACCACGTCGGACAGGGGCGGCGGGAAACACCATATATTTT
CASSPRRTGAAGNTIYF
>TRBV7-2|NA|NA|TRBJ2-6
TGTGCCAGCACTAACCAAGGGGGTTCTGGGGCCAACGTCCTGACTTTC
CASTNQGGSGANVLTF
>TRBV18|NA|once|TRBJ1-1
TGTGCCAGCTCACCTAACCCGGGGACTGAAGCTTTCTTT
CASSPNPGTEAFF
>TRBV28|NA|few|TRBJ1-1
TGTGCCAGCAGTCCCCGACTCGTAGGGGGGGTAGGCACTGAAGCTTTCTTT
CASSPRLVGGVGTEAFF
>TRBV10-3|NA|NA|TRBJ1-6
TGTGCCATCAGTGTCGAGGGTTCACCCCTCCACTTT
CAISVEGSPLHF
>TRBV19|NA|NA|TRBJ1-2
TGTGCCAGTATCGGGGACTTCTATGGCTACACCTTC
CASIGDFYGYTF
>TRBV28|NA|NA|TRBJ1-5
TGTGCCAGCACCCTTAGCAATCAGCCCCAGCATTTT
CASTLSNQPQHF
>TRBV7-2|TRBD1|NA|TRBJ1-5
TGTGCCAGCAGCTCATCAGGGGGCCGTAGCAATCAGCCCCAGCATTTT
CASSSSGGRSNQPQHF
>TRBV6-2/TRBV6-3|TRBD1|NA|TRBJ1-2
TGTGCCAGCAGCTTCGGGACAGGAGGGAACGGCTACACCTTC
CASSFGTGGNGYTF
>TRBV4-2|NA|NA|TRBJ1-6
TGTGCCAGCAGCCGCTCGGGGGGGAACCCAAATAATTCACCCCTCCACTTT
CASSRSGGNPNNSPLHF
>TRBV28|NA|NA|TRBJ1-6
TGTGCCAGTTTATCGGGGGAGCTGTGGTCACCCCTCCACTTT
CASLSGELWSPLHF
>TRBV6-6|TRBD2|NA|TRBJ2-4
TGTGCCAGCAGTCGCGGACTAGCGGAGGGGGTGATAAACATTCAGTACTTC
CASSRGLAEGVINIQYF
>TRBV9|NA|NA|TRBJ2-5
TGTGCCAGCAGCGTAGTGGGTGAGAGCGGTGAGACCCAGTACTTC
CASSVVGESGETQYF